This T cell receptor beta chain was observed in a study of PD-1 blockade in classical Hodgkin lymphoma (TCRdb year 2020). Study-level background: Nivolumab dosing was 3 mg/kg intravenously every 2 weeks, continuing until either disease progression or unacceptable toxicity. To define a peripheral blood immune signature of response to PD-1 blockade in classical Hodgkin lymphoma, the study combined TCR beta sequencing with CyTOF. The paper's findings and limits, for the study overall: CD4+ but not CD8+ TCR diversity rose significantly by C4D1 (p=0.0027 vs p=0.16), most apparent in complete responders (p=0.02). Baseline TCR diversity was reported to be lower in newly diagnosed patients than in healthy donors and to be lower still in relapsed/refractory patients. Lower diversity was observed in patients in whom nivolumab was started less than 1 year after ASCT, and these patients were excluded from later analyses so that confounding by immune reconstitution would be avoided. Only a single clinical trial cohort was studied, and what caused the repertoire differences, possibly disease activity or prior therapy, remained undefined. Among trial patients, those achieving complete response had baseline diversity similar to that of newly diagnosed patients, while diversity was significantly lower in partial responders and progressors.

Via the germline V gene, CDR1 is MRHNA and CDR2 SNTAGT. The trim is 6 bases for V and 4 bases for J, with a gap of 24 bases between the germline ends. The CDR3 numbers 17 residues from cysteine through phenylalanine. The read is trimmed to its CDR3 DNA, 51 bases read in frame from base 1. The Qiagen DNeasy kit was used to extract genomic DNA both from unsorted PBMCs and from the negatively selected CD4+ and CD8+ fractions. TCR beta CDR3 regions were subjected to amplification by immunoSEQ multiplex PCR with primers that anneal to V and J segments. Amplification bias was minimized using a synthetic immune receptor repertoire, and residual bias was removed computationally after sequencing. In the original analysis: Repertoire diversity was quantified as the Shannon entropy index using custom Python scripts. Unsorted, CD4+ and CD8+ repertoires were examined separately, except in combined analyses, for which CD4+ and CD8+ sequences were merged in silico. A clone counted as expanded when the clone's frequency after treatment rose at least 2-fold relative to C1D1, and clones undetected at baseline were given a pseudocount of 0.5. Clones with 0 or 1 copy at C1D1 were classified as singleton clones, and clones with 2 or more copies were classified as non-singleton clones. By matching protein sequences in sorted samples from the same patient, clones expanded in unsorted samples were annotated as CD4+, CD8+ or unknown. Wilcoxon tests were applied to paired samples to test diversity changes from C1D1 to C4D1. Sourced from immuneACCESS, this table was stored by TCRdb with only in-frame sequences that have V and J called. A share of the clones is absent; for the studies checked, an unresolved V gene accounts for under half, and the remainder has no known explanation. The D gene and trimming were derived from the DNA, and the V and J assignments and clone size from that table. The sample contains around 90,000 clones, around 78% of them found a single time. Just under 9.5% of the sample comes from the top ten.

On this clone: The target of this receptor is not known. No base-level quality is on record; no much larger clone is a single base apart.

In the paper's terms, the time point label means: cycle 4 day 1 (C4D1), after five to seven weeks of nivolumab. Relapse after autologous stem cell transplantation had occurred in all trial patients, and cohorts A, B and C were distinguished by prior brentuximab vedotin exposure. The trial cohort included around 60 patients with relapsed/refractory classical Hodgkin lymphoma, and each patient had a best overall response of complete response, partial response or progressive disease. Trial patients were treated with single-agent nivolumab in the multi-cohort phase II CheckMate 205 trial. Best overall response was determined by an independent review committee according to the 2007 International Working Group response criteria. Trial PBMCs were obtained immediately prior to nivolumab initiation (C1D1) and on therapy at cycle 2 day 1 and cycle 4 day 1. Peripheral blood was collected in 8 mL Vacutainer Cell Preparation Tubes, from which PBMCs were isolated by centrifugation and then cryopreserved.

This sequence was found in a human donor with classical Hodgkin lymphoma. The starting material was peripheral blood mononuclear cells (PBMCs), obtained before the fourth cycle of nivolumab. This chain is built from TRBV6-4 and TRBJ2-5; the D segment cannot be called with confidence. The nucleotides are TGTGCCAGCAGGCCCGCAGGAGAAAGCCAAGTCCGAGAGACCCAGTACTTC. This encodes CASRPAGESQVRETQYF.